This T cell receptor beta chain was sequenced in a study of blood T cell repertoires in COVID-19 (dated by TCRdb to 2020 to 2022). The study in broad terms: The collaborator samples originated in the United States, Italy and Spain and spanned the acute and convalescent phases of COVID-19. The material from the prospective study consisted of cDNA or gDNA derived from T cells, B-cell-depleted T cells, or PBMCs. The dataset comprised deeply sampled blood TCRbeta repertoires from subjects exposed to, actively infected with, or recovered from COVID-19. The repertoires were released in a freely available public database meant as a resource for research on the immune response to SARS-CoV-2. The samples were drawn from two sources: the first 160 participants of the ongoing ImmuneRACE study, and approximately 1,300 subjects contributed by 6 global collaborators. The sample metadata nearly always contained a de-identified subject ID, COVID-19 status, age in years and sex. Where HLA class I and class II types were available, the types were taken from metadata supplied by the sample provider, not from assay-based typing. Summary of the overall study and its limitations: The quantity of clinical and demographic metadata differed by source and by participant and was supplied without curation.

TCRbeta CDR3 regions were amplified from genomic DNA using the immunoSEQ Assay, a bias-controlled multiplex PCR. Per the source publication's procedure: Nucleated cell counts per sample were estimated from amplification of reference gene primers within the assay. To quantify the absolute abundance of each unique TCRbeta CDR3 rearrangement, sequence reads were collapsed and filtered. For each sample, productive Simpson clonality was calculated by taking the square root of Simpson's diversity index across productive rearrangements. TCRdb provides this immuneACCESS table in a form limited to in-frame rearrangements. Some clones are lacking; in checked studies, under half of them reflect an unresolved V gene, and why the rest are absent is not known. The V and J calls and the clone size are those of that table, but D and trimming were determined from the DNA. This sample lists tens of thousands of clones; 85% to 90% were detected once. The ten largest make up about a tenth of the sample.

The CDR1 and CDR2 encoded by the germline V gene (reference sequence) are SEHNR and FQNEAQ. V sheds 5 bases and J sheds 2 bases, leaving 21 bases between their ends. The CDR3 numbers 17 residues from cysteine through phenylalanine. This entry keeps only the CDR3 DNA: 51 bases, framed from base 1. Whole blood was collected in K2EDTA tubes by collaborating institutions according to the institutions' own protocols. For TCRbeta analysis, collaborators shipped samples in one of three forms: frozen whole blood, isolated PBMCs, or DNA extracted from either of those sample types. Comment on this clone: No cognate antigen has been identified for it. Base qualities are not at hand, and no much larger clone is one base apart.

The source material was peripheral blood. The V gene is TRBV7-9 and the J gene is TRBJ2-5; a weak D assignment points to TRBD1 (6 bases agree). This TCR was recovered from a man in his sixties or seventies with active or convalescent COVID-19. CDR3 protein: CASSPLIRATGQETQYF. The nucleotide sequence reads as follows: TGTGCCAGCAGCCCCTTGATTAGAGCGACAGGTCAAGAGACCCAGTACTTC.